These 10 T cell receptor beta chains originate from one sample sequenced in a study of cytomegalovirus exposure and HLA in healthy donors. The PCR was carried out with 60 Vbeta primers and 13 Jbeta primers. Data came from immunoSEQ multiplex PCR; TCRdb stores just in-frame clones and leaves some out. The sample has some 78,000 clones; about 68% are singletons. Sequencing was done on a sample of PBMCs. The receptor set was obtained from a man aged 40-55 years in good health and CMV-seropositive.

The CDR3 coding sequence is TGTGCCAGCAGCAACGGACAGGGGGCGGGTGGCTACACCTTC. It encodes CASSNGQGAGGYTF. The V call is TRBV11-2, the J call TRBJ1-2, with 11 bases fitting TRBD1. V lost 5 bases, J lost 7 bases, and 6 bases stayed unmatched. Germline-derived CDR1 and CDR2 are SGHAT and FQNNGV. The CDR3 runs 14 residues. Drawing the rest from reference TRBV11-2 and TRBJ1-2, the complete variable domain is EAGVAQSPRYKIIEKRQSVAFWCNPISGHATLYWYQQILGQGPKLLIQFQNNGVVDDSQLPKDRFSAERLKGVDSTLKIQPAKLEDSAVYLCASSNGQGAGGYTFGSGTRLTVV.

V gene TRBV27 combines with J gene TRBJ2-2, with 11 positions matching TRBD2. This CDR3 has 13 residues. With V trimmed by 9 bases and J by 5 bases, 2 bases remained unmatched. The V gene's germline CDR1 is MNHEY and CDR2 SMNVEV (reference sequence). This CDR3 reads CASSSGGTGELFF. CDR3 coding DNA: TGTGCCAGTTCTAGCGGGGGGACCGGGGAGCTGTTTTTT.

This clone has a handful of counts. This chain connects TRBV25-1 to TRBJ2-7, with D perhaps TRBD2 (6 bases). CDR3 length: 13 amino acids. The germline V gene has CDR1 MGHDK and CDR2 SYGVNS. Trimming removed 6 bases at V and 1 base at J, with 10 bases between. CDR3 loop: CASRGLRSYEQYF. The CDR3 nucleotides are TGTGCCAGCAGGGGACTGCGATCCTACGAGCAGTACTTC.

This sequence joins TRBV4-1 and TRBJ1-2, with 9 nucleotides matching TRBD1. V dropped 5 bases and J dropped 3; count of bases not matched to a gene: 13. The germline gives CDR1 MGHRA, CDR2 YSYEKL. This CDR3 comprises 17 residues. The chain's CDR3 is CASSYDRGRPDHYGYTF. CDR3 sequence (DNA): TGCGCCAGCAGCTATGACAGGGGGAGACCCGACCACTATGGCTACACCTTC.

The rearrangement uses TRBV15 and TRBJ2-3; 11 bases are a match to TRBD2. In germline, CDR1 is LNHNV, CDR2 YYDKDF (reference sequence). After removal of 5 bases from V and 7 bases from J, the junction contained 11 bases not matched to a gene. The CDR3 sequence is 16 residues long. CDR3 amino acids: CATSRGASGRIYTQYF. The CDR3 DNA is TGTGCCACCAGCCGGGGGGCTAGCGGGAGGATCTATACGCAGTATTTT. The variable domain in full, with the rest retrieved from reference TRBV15 and TRBJ2-3, is DAMVIQNPRYQVTQFGKPVTLSCSQTLNHNVMYWYQQKSSQAPKLLFHYYDKDFNNEADTPDNFQSRRPNTSFCFLDIRSPGLGDTAMYLCATSRGASGRIYTQYFGPGTRLTVL.

The gene calls are TRBV27 and TRBJ2-3; D not certain. Germline V CDR1 and CDR2: MNHEY, SMNVEV (reference sequence). The CDR3 contains 13 residues. V lost 2 bases to trimming and J lost 3 bases, with 6 bases between them. CDR3: CASSLTHTDTQYF. The DNA for the CDR3 is TGTGCCAGCAGTTTAACACATACAGATACGCAGTATTTT.

The chain joins TRBV7-9 to TRBJ2-1; 8 nucleotides align to TRBD1. Trimming cost V 7 bases and J 14 bases; bases outside gene matches: 22. The CDR3 has 16 amino acids. Germline loops: CDR1 SEHNR, CDR2 FQNEAQ (reference sequence). CDR3 sequence (DNA): TGTGCCAGCATTTCATTTTCACAGGGGGTCTTCCGGGTGAAGTTCTTC. Translated, it gives CASISFSQGVFRVKFF.

This chain uses TRBV2 with TRBJ2-1; 10 nucleotides agree with TRBD1. The length of the CDR3 is 16 residues. V dropped 5 bases and J dropped 4; count of bases not matched to a gene: 8. Germline CDR1 is SNHLY and CDR2 is FYNNEI. The CDR3 region has the DNA TGTGCCAGCAGTCTAGAGCCGGGACAGGGGTACAATGAGCAGTTCTTC. Translating gives CASSLEPGQGYNEQFF. The full variable domain, with the rest looked up from reference TRBV2 and TRBJ2-1, is EPEVTQTPSHQVTQMGQEVILRCVPISNHLYFYWYRQILGQKVEFLVSFYNNEISEKSEIFDDQFSVERPDGSNFTLKIRSTKLEDSAMYFCASSLEPGQGYNEQFFGPGTRLTVL.

This chain joins TRBV7-2 and TRBJ1-2; TRBD1 matches at 7 bases. This CDR3 contains 16 residues. V shed 4 bases and J 3 bases; nucleotides not matched to a gene: 11. From germline, CDR1 is SGHTA and CDR2 FQGNSA. The CDR3 sequence is CASSSSSNRGDYGYTF. In DNA form, the CDR3 reads TGTGCCAGCAGCTCCAGCTCTAACAGGGGTGACTATGGCTACACCTTC.

The rearrangement joins TRBV5-6 to TRBJ1-2; D might be TRBD1 (5 bases). This CDR3 is built from 13 residues. V lost 3 bases to trimming and J lost 4 bases, with 10 bases between them. Germline V gene sequence: CDR1 SGHDT, CDR2 YYEEEE. CDR3 amino acids: CASSSDTVYGYTF. The CDR3 nucleotides are TGTGCCAGCAGCTCGGACACGGTCTATGGCTACACCTTC.